Presented here are 18 T cell receptor beta chains from one specimen sequenced in a study of blood T cell repertoires in COVID-19. The repertoire was sequenced with immunoSEQ multiplex PCR; TCRdb's copy has only in-frame clones and lacks some. The repertoire has approximately 130,000 clones, around 83% of them found once; the top ten carry about 5.5%. Sequences were obtained from peripheral blood. The source is a man aged 80 or over with active or convalescent COVID-19.

The V and J genes are TRBV7-2 and TRBJ1-4; 8 bases line up with TRBD1. Germline CDR1 is SGHTA and CDR2 is FQGNSA. The CDR3 sequence is 16 residues long. Germline trimming cut 2 bases from V and 3 bases from J; bases unmatched to any gene: 5. CDR3 sequence (DNA): TGTGCCAGCAGCTTAAAACAGGGGGGAGCTAATGAAAAACTGTTTTTT. The encoded protein is CASSLKQGGANEKLFF.

The rearrangement joins TRBV5-1 to TRBJ2-7; the match to TRBD1 covers 9 bases. The germline V gene has CDR1 SGHRS and CDR2 YFSETQ. CDR3 length: 13 residues. V shed 3 bases and J 3 bases; nucleotides not matched to a gene: 1. CDR3 bases: TGCGCCAGCAGCTGGGACAGGGACTACGAGCAGTACTTC. Amino acids: CASSWDRDYEQYF.

This clone was detected only once. The gene calls are TRBV15 and TRBJ2-3; 10 bases fit TRBD1. The CDR3 has 12 residues. V shed 1 base, J shed 14 bases, and the junction held 3 bases outside the gene matches. Germline-derived CDR1 and CDR2 are LNHNV and YYDKDF (reference sequence). For the CDR3, the DNA is TGTGCCACCAGCAGAGGCGGGACAGGGGCGTATTTT. Amino acid sequence: CATSRGGTGAYF.

The chain is built from TRBV5-1 and TRBJ2-1; D gene ambiguous. Trimming shortened V by 0 bases and J by 13 bases, and 14 bases separated the two germline ends. This CDR3 spans 13 amino acids. CDR1 and CDR2 from the germline V gene are SGHRS and YFSETQ. The CDR3 sequence is CASSLVGFSTQFF. In DNA form, the CDR3 reads TGCGCCAGCAGCTTGGTCGGGTTTTCAACCCAGTTCTTC.

This clone was counted between two and nine times. The rearrangement links TRBV2 to TRBJ2-1, with 15 bases identical to TRBD2. This CDR3 has 13 residues. Per germline, CDR1 SNHLY and CDR2 FYNNEI. V lost 10 bases, J lost 7 bases, and 2 bases stayed unmatched. Here the CDR3 reads CAIGTSGGNEQFF. The CDR3, as DNA: TGTGCCATAGGGACTAGCGGGGGGAATGAGCAGTTCTTC.

The rearrangement links TRBV6-5 to TRBJ1-1; 8 bases match TRBD1. The CDR3 sequence is 15 residues long. From germline, CDR1 is MNHEY and CDR2 SVGAGI. V lost 5 bases, J lost 1 base, and 6 bases stayed unmatched. For the CDR3, the DNA is TGTGCCAGCAGTAAGGACAGGGTCTCGAACACTGAAGCTTTCTTT. Encoded protein: CASSKDRVSNTEAFF.

The J gene is TRBJ1-5, the V gene TRBV28, with 8 bases that match TRBD1. Germline V gene lookup returns CDR1 MDHEN and CDR2 SYDVKM. This CDR3 is 14 amino acids long. V shed 10 bases and J 5 bases; nucleotides not matched to a gene: 10. CDR3 residues: CATEEGQGYQPQHF. The DNA of the CDR3 is TGTGCCACCGAGGAAGGACAGGGCTATCAGCCCCAGCATTTT.

This chain joins TRBV7-9 and TRBJ2-7, with TRBD1 identical over 10 bases. CDR1 is SEHNR, CDR2 FQNEAQ, per germline (reference sequence). V was pared by 5 bases and J by 4 bases, with 8 bases of the junction left unmatched. CDR3 length: 15 residues. The CDR3 bases are TGTGCCAGCAGCGGGGGAGGGACAGGGGTTTACGAGCAGTACTTC. This encodes CASSGGGTGVYEQYF.

This clone came up once. The chain carries TRBV21-1 and TRBJ1-1; the table gives TRBD1 as D, unverified against the DNA. TRBV21-1 is a pseudogene segment. This CDR3 is 16 amino acids long. The CDR3 sequence is CASSKARAGTGNEAFF. CDR3 DNA: TGTGCCAGCAGCAAAGCGCGGGCCGGGACAGGGAATGAAGCTTTCTTT.

The V call is TRBV29-1, the J call TRBJ2-1; 11 bases line up with TRBD1. The CDR3 runs 16 residues. Germline CDR1 SQVTM, CDR2 ANQGSEA. Trimming removed 2 bases from V and 1 base from J; junction bases left unmatched: 4. This CDR3 is CSVEYGTGGSYNEQFF. CDR3 nucleotides: TGCAGCGTTGAATACGGGACAGGGGGATCCTACAATGAGCAGTTCTTC.

This clone was seen only once. The V and J genes are TRBV6-4 and TRBJ2-1; 7 bases line up with TRBD1. Unmatched junction bases numbered 3, after V lost 4 bases and J lost 6 bases. The CDR3 is 13 amino acids. Germline V gene lookup returns CDR1 MRHNA and CDR2 SNTAGT. The chain's CDR3 is CASSAQGVNEQFF. CDR3 coding DNA: TGTGCCAGCAGTGCCCAGGGGGTCAATGAGCAGTTCTTC.

The chain employs TRBV6-5 and TRBJ1-6; TRBD1 matches 8 bases. CDR1 and CDR2 from the germline V gene are MNHEY and SVGAGI. CDR3 size: 14 residues. Losses at the gene ends were 8 bases for V and 8 bases for J; bases not matched to a gene: 8. CDR3 sequence reads: CASRRTGSYSPLHF. The CDR3 DNA follows: TGTGCCAGCCGCAGGACAGGGAGCTATTCACCCCTCCACTTT.

V and J are TRBV12-3 or TRBV12-4 and TRBJ1-5, with D perhaps TRBD1 (6 bases). CDR3 length: 13 residues. V lost 4 bases to trimming and J lost 7 bases, with 11 bases between them. The CDR3 DNA is TGTGCCAGCAGTTCAGGGGAGGGACAGCCCCAGCATTTT. Its protein is CASSSGEGQPQHF.

This chain uses TRBV2 with TRBJ2-2, with a possible D match to TRBD2 (6 bases). Looked up from germline, CDR1 is SNHLY and CDR2 is FYNNEI. The CDR3 extends over 17 amino acids. V lost 7 bases and J 1 base, leaving 19 bases between the germline ends. The chain's CDR3 is CASNFNRGAGNTGELFF. The CDR3 DNA follows: TGTGCCAGCAACTTTAATCGCGGGGCTGGGAACACCGGGGAGCTGTTTTTT.

The genes are TRBV7-9 and TRBJ2-7; D possibly corresponds to TRBD2 (5 bases). Per the germline V gene, CDR1 is SEHNR and CDR2 is FQNEAQ (reference sequence). This CDR3 is 15 amino acids long. The V and J ends lost 4 bases and 6 bases respectively, with 19 bases between them. Here the CDR3 reads CASSSFGISDGEQYF. The CDR3 DNA reads TGTGCCAGCAGCTCGTTCGGGATCTCCGACGGCGAGCAGTACTTC.

This sequence joins TRBV6-1 and TRBJ2-7; 7 nucleotides line up with TRBD1. J was trimmed by 2 bases and V by 3 bases; bases with no gene match: 4. Germline V lookup: CDR1 MNHNS, CDR2 SASEGT. This CDR3 spans 14 amino acids. Here the CDR3 reads CASSDYRGPYEQYF. In DNA, the CDR3 is TGTGCCAGCAGTGATTACAGGGGACCCTACGAGCAGTACTTC.

CDR3 in amino acids: CASSTGQEVEKLFF. DNA of the CDR3: TGCGCCAGCAGCACGGGACAGGAGGTCGAAAAACTGTTTTTT. This sequence joins TRBV5-1 and TRBJ1-4; 8 bases are shared with TRBD1. V trimming: 4 bases; J trimming: 8 bases; junction bases outside the gene matches: 7. Germline V gene sequence: CDR1 SGHRS, CDR2 YFSETQ. The CDR3 loop spans 14 amino acids.

This rearrangement joins TRBV24-1 to TRBJ2-1; TRBD1 matches 8 bases. Germline-derived CDR1 and CDR2 are KGHDR and SFDVKD. CDR3 length equals 14 residues. V shed 4 bases, J shed 5 bases, and the junction held 3 bases outside the gene matches. The chain's CDR3 is CATSDRQGHNEQFF. Here the CDR3 DNA reads TGTGCCACCAGTGACAGACAGGGGCACAATGAGCAGTTCTTC.